This TCR beta chain was identified in a study of glioma-infiltrating T cells after dendritic cell vaccination. Study context: Patients received three intradermal dendritic cell vaccine injections at biweekly intervals.

Data came from immunoSEQ multiplex PCR; TCRdb stores just in-frame clones and leaves some out. The sample has tens of thousands of clones; over 75% are singletons. The CDR3 is 15 amino acids. V was clipped by 6 bases and J by 3 bases, with 15 bases between them. CDR1 and CDR2 from the germline V gene are SNHLY and FYNNEI. The clonotype comes from a human donor with glioblastoma. Sequencing was performed on blood, taken before dendritic cell vaccination. This chain joins TRBV2 and TRBJ1-5, with D perhaps matching TRBD1 (5 bases). The CDR3 nucleotides are TGTGCCAGCAGCGTTCATACGACAGACAATCAGCCCCAGCATTTT. Protein: CASSVHTTDNQPQHF.